This record concerns one TCR beta chain sequence. The trim removed 3 bases at V and 3 bases at J, leaving 9 bases unmatched. The CDR3 loop spans 19 amino acids. Germline V CDR1 and CDR2: KGHSH, LQKENI. This sample is part of a study of control samples from healthy donors and cancer patients. This table comes from immunoSEQ multiplex PCR, and its TCRdb copy is limited to in-frame clones, with some not included. The table records tens of thousands of clones, less than 90% of them present only once. The source material was blood. The clonotype originates from a woman in her fifties or sixties in good health. V gene TRBV18 combines with J gene TRBJ2-2, with TRBD2 matching 14 bases. The CDR3 is CASSPDVTSGRDDTGELFF. In nucleotides, the CDR3 is TGTGCCAGCTCACCTGACGTGACTAGCGGGAGGGATGACACCGGGGAGCTGTTTTTT.